This is a list of T cell receptor beta chains from one sample in a study of cytomegalovirus exposure and HLA in healthy donors. Clones were sequenced by immunoSEQ multiplex PCR, and TCRdb holds only the in-frame ones, with some missing. Of 130,000 to 150,000 clones listed, roughly 79% are singletons. Sequenced material: PBMCs. These receptor sequences come from a middle-aged woman in good health and CMV-seropositive. Both conserved end residues are part of each CDR3. The order of the fields is clone size, D gene, V gene, J gene, CDR3 DNA, CDR3 protein. The D gene is left open where the match is weak. Clone size appears in some rows only: once, few, many, or a class for an expanded clone.

.,.,TRBV6-5,TRBJ2-1,TGTGCCAGCCAGCCCTCAGGAAGATATGAGCAGTTCTTC,CASQPSGRYEQFF
.,TRBD2,TRBV7-9,TRBJ2-3,TGTGCCAGCAGCCCCCTGGGGGGGTCTTTCACAGATACGCAGTATTTT,CASSPLGGSFTDTQYF
.,.,TRBV5-6,TRBJ2-7,TGTGCCAGCAGCTACGCACTAGCCTCCATCGGGCAGTACTTC,CASSYALASIGQYF
.,.,TRBV6-5,TRBJ2-7,TGTGCCAGCAGTTACTCGCCGGACAAATCCTACGAGCAGTACTTC,CASSYSPDKSYEQYF
.,TRBD1,TRBV10-1,TRBJ2-2,TGCGCCAGCAGTTCCCCGGGACAGGGGGCCACGGGGGAGCTGTTTTTT,CASSSPGQGATGELFF
.,.,TRBV5-1,TRBJ2-1,TGCGCCAGCAGCGCCTATAATACCCACAATGAGCAGTTCTTC,CASSAYNTHNEQFF
.,.,TRBV5-1,TRBJ1-3,TGCGCCAGCAGCACTCAGGGGCCACAATCTGGAAACACCATATATTTT,CASSTQGPQSGNTIYF
.,TRBD1,TRBV4-1,TRBJ2-4,TGCGCCAGCAGCCAAGAGGGGACAGGGGTTGACATTCAGTACTTC,CASSQEGTGVDIQYF
.,.,TRBV15,TRBJ1-6,TGTGCCACCAGCTCATCGGGGAATTCACCCCTCCACTTT,CATSSSGNSPLHF
.,TRBD2,TRBV5-4,TRBJ2-2,TGTGCCAGCAGCCCTAGCGGGGGGGTAACCGGGGAGCTGTTTTTT,CASSPSGGVTGELFF
.,.,TRBV19,TRBJ2-1,TGTGCCAGTAGTATAGCCGGACGGACTAACAATGAGCAGTTCTTC,CASSIAGRTNNEQFF
.,.,TRBV28,TRBJ2-6,TGTGCCAGCAGCCTTCCTACTGGGGCCAACGTCCTGACTTTC,CASSLPTGANVLTF
few,TRBD1,TRBV29-1,TRBJ1-1,TGCAGCGTTGAAGGACAGGGTGCCACTGAAGCTTTCTTT,CSVEGQGATEAFF
.,TRBD1,TRBV5-1,TRBJ1-4,TGCGCCAGCAGCTCCCAGGGGGCACCTAATGAAAAACTGTTTTTT,CASSSQGAPNEKLFF
.,.,TRBV9,TRBJ1-1,TGTGCCAGTTCCCGGGACATCAACACTGAAGCTTTCTTT,CASSRDINTEAFF
few,TRBD1,TRBV30,TRBJ1-4,TGTGCCTGGAGTGGGACAGGGCGCGCAACTAATGAAAAACTGTTTTTT,CAWSGTGRATNEKLFF
.,TRBD1,TRBV15,TRBJ1-2,TGTGCCACCAGCAGCGAGACAGGGGCAACTTATGGCTACACCTTC,CATSSETGATYGYTF
few,.,TRBV9,TRBJ1-4,TGTGCCAGCAGCGTCGCGTACAGGGCTGGCGTTGAAAAACTGTTTTTT,CASSVAYRAGVEKLFF
.,TRBD2,TRBV27,TRBJ2-7,TGTGCCAGCAGCCGAGCGGGGGCCGGATACGAGCAGTACTTC,CASSRAGAGYEQYF
once,TRBD1,TRBV7-3,TRBJ1-1,TGTGCCAGCAGCCAAACAGGGGGCGCATCCACGGCTTTCTTT,CASSQTGGASTAFF
few,.,TRBV4-1,TRBJ2-2,TGCGCCAGCAGCCAACAGGAAGCAACCAACACCGGGGAGCTGTTTTTT,CASSQQEATNTGELFF
once,TRBD1,TRBV28,TRBJ1-2,TGTGCCAGCGACGACAACAGGGGCCTCGGTGGCTACACCTTC,CASDDNRGLGGYTF
.,.,TRBV5-6,TRBJ2-2,TGTGCCAGCAGCTTCCTAGCTCCCGGGGAGCTGTTTTTT,CASSFLAPGELFF
once,TRBD1,TRBV18,TRBJ1-4,TGTGCCAGCTCACCCTCGCGGCAGGGGGCTTTAGAAAAACTGTTTTTT,CASSPSRQGALEKLFF
once,.,TRBV11-2,TRBJ1-1,TGTGCCAGCAGCCTCTACGGGGGGAGCACTGAAGCTTTCTTT,CASSLYGGSTEAFF